This T cell receptor beta chain was retrieved from a study of blood T cell repertoires in COVID-19. Data came from immunoSEQ multiplex PCR; TCRdb stores just in-frame clones and leaves some out. There are roughly 300,000 clones in the sample; about 90% occur only once, and approximately 5% lies in the top ten. The CDR3 is 15 amino acids. Those who participated ranged in age from roughly 18 to 90 years and resided in about two dozen US areas. Two negative PCRs, clearance, or symptom resolution characterized the recovered Cohort 3 donors. The chain uses TRBV21-1 and TRBJ1-4. TRBV21-1 is shown as a pseudogene. This receptor was obtained from a woman in her thirties who had recovered from COVID-19. Sequenced sample: PBMCs or T cells enriched from blood (not recorded which). CDR3 sequence reads: CASSSPRVVCEKLFF. The CDR3 bases are TGTGCCAGCAGCTCCCCACGGGTGGTGTGCGAAAAACTGTTTTTT.